These 27 T cell receptor beta chains share one sample of origin, sequenced in a study of response to subunit inactivated influenza vaccine. TCRdb used MiXCR to reprocess the RT-PCR reads, holding one entry per CDR3 protein. The table lists about 700,000 distinct CDR3 sequences, 14% of them singletons. This sample comprised PBMCs from blood, obtained 14 days before vaccination. The receptors were sampled from a man between 45 and 60 years old who received an inactivated influenza vaccine.

This clonotype was seen only a few times. V gene TRBV27 combines with J gene TRBJ2-7; 7 bases align to TRBD1. Trimming at V came to 4 bases and at J to 4 bases, leaving 10 bases not matched to a gene. Germline values: CDR1 MNHEY, CDR2 SMNVEV (reference sequence). CDR3 length: 15 amino acids. In DNA form, the CDR3 reads TGTGCCAGCAGTTGGAACCGTGGGACAGCTTACGAGCAGTACTTC. It translates to CASSWNRGTAYEQYF.

This chain joins TRBV11-2 and TRBJ1-6; the D gene is possibly TRBD1 (6 bases). V gave up 2 bases and J gave up 8 bases, with 13 bases separating them. Germline loops: CDR1 SGHAT, CDR2 FQNNGV. The CDR3 contains 15 residues. Here the CDR3 reads CASSLYRDRDSPLHF. CDR3 bases: TGTGCCAGCAGCTTATACAGGGATCGGGATTCACCCCTCCACTTT.

This chain joins TRBV20-1 and TRBJ1-5; D uncertain. CDR3 length equals 13 residues. The V gene's germline CDR1 is DFQATT and CDR2 SNEGSKA (reference sequence). V was trimmed by 3 bases and J by 3 bases, leaving 9 bases between them. Here the CDR3 DNA reads TGCAGTGCTAGGGGTCATACCAATCAGCCCCAGCATTTT. Its protein product is CSARGHTNQPQHF.

This clonotype was seen ten or more times. The chain employs TRBV6-2 or TRBV6-3 and TRBJ2-7, with 8 bases identical to TRBD1. V lost 5 bases to trimming and J lost 7 bases; unmatched junction nucleotides: 7. The CDR3 consists of 13 residues. Germline V gene lookup returns CDR1 MNHEY and CDR2 SVGEGT. CDR3 in amino acids: CASSGRTGWEQYF. The CDR3 coding sequence is TGTGCCAGCAGTGGTCGGACAGGGTGGGAGCAGTACTTC.

The chain carries TRBV5-1 and TRBJ1-1; 7 bases fit TRBD1. Germline V gene sequence: CDR1 SGHRS, CDR2 YFSETQ. The length of the CDR3 is 17 residues. Unmatched junction bases numbered 12, after V lost 3 bases and J lost 1 base. The CDR3, as DNA: TGCGCCAGCAGCTCCTCACAGGGGAGGATCCCGAACACTGAAGCTTTCTTT. The encoded protein is CASSSSQGRIPNTEAFF.

This clonotype was counted many times. The genes are TRBV2 and TRBJ2-3, with 9 nucleotides matching TRBD2. The CDR3 loop spans 15 amino acids. Germline values: CDR1 SNHLY, CDR2 FYNNEI. The V and J ends lost 6 bases and 1 base, in that order; junction bases with no gene match: 5. The CDR3 loop reads CASRFSGSGTDTQYF. CDR3 sequence (DNA): TGTGCCAGCAGATTTAGCGGGAGTGGCACAGATACGCAGTATTTT.

CDR3 nucleotide sequence: TGTGCCAGCACCAGAGGGGTTACGGGGCTCTACGAGCAGTACTTC. Its protein is CASTRGVTGLYEQYF. The gene calls are TRBV9 and TRBJ2-7, with D perhaps given as TRBD1 or TRBD2 (5 bases each). Germline CDR1 is SGDLS and CDR2 is YYNGEE. This CDR3 spans 15 amino acids. V was trimmed by 6 bases and J by 3 bases, leaving 19 bases between them.

The chain uses TRBV5-1 and TRBJ1-2; D is uncertain. CDR1 and CDR2 from the germline V gene are SGHRS and YFSETQ. V was clipped by 3 bases and J by 1 base, with 7 bases between them. This CDR3 comprises 13 residues. The CDR3 nucleotides are TGCGCCAGCAGCTCAAGAGTTAACTATGGCTACACCTTC. Its translation: CASSSRVNYGYTF.

This clonotype was seen repeatedly, ten times or more. The chain joins TRBV29-1 to TRBJ2-7, with TRBD1 matching 8 bases. The CDR3 is made up of 15 amino acids. Germline V lookup: CDR1 SQVTM, CDR2 ANQGSEA. With 1 base clipped from V and 2 bases from J, the junction kept 7 bases outside the gene matches. The CDR3 DNA reads as TGCAGCGTTGAAGCGACCGGGACAGGTACCTACGAGCAGTACTTC. Protein sequence: CSVEATGTGTYEQYF.

A few counts support this clonotype. Here the CDR3 reads CSVAGANGRNRVYEQYF. Here the CDR3 DNA reads TGCAGCGTTGCAGGGGCGAACGGGAGGAATAGGGTCTACGAGCAGTACTTC. V and J are TRBV29-1 and TRBJ2-7; D might be TRBD2 (7 bases). This CDR3 spans 17 amino acids. V dropped 4 bases and J dropped 3 bases, with 25 bases sitting between them. From germline, CDR1 is SQVTM and CDR2 ANQGSEA.

This clonotype was seen just once. The CDR3 bases are TGTGCCAGCTGGGGACAGGGAGGTTACTACGAGCAGTACTTC. Protein: CASWGQGGYYEQYF. The chain uses TRBV18 and TRBJ2-7; TRBD1 matches at 9 bases. With V trimmed by 7 bases and J by 3 bases, 7 bases remained unmatched. The CDR3 is made up of 14 amino acids. CDR1 and CDR2 from the germline V gene are KGHSH and LQKENI.

This clonotype has only a few counts. The chain combines TRBV7-2 with TRBJ2-1; 9 nucleotides align to TRBD2. The J segment lost 5 bases and the V segment lost 5 bases, leaving 7 bases of the junction unmatched. The germline V gene has CDR1 SGHTA and CDR2 FQGNSA. This CDR3 contains 15 residues. The CDR3 bases are TGTGCCAGCAGCCCCGGGACTAGCAGGAACAATGAGCAGTTCTTC. This encodes CASSPGTSRNNEQFF.

The table lists this clonotype with a few counts. The V and J genes are TRBV5-1 and TRBJ1-4, with 8 bases that match TRBD1. V shed 4 bases and J 0 bases; nucleotides not matched to a gene: 2. Per germline, CDR1 SGHRS and CDR2 YFSETQ. The CDR3 runs to 15 residues. In nucleotides, the CDR3 is TGCGCCAGCAGCGTACAGGGGGCAACTAATGAAAAACTGTTTTTT. Translation gives CASSVQGATNEKLFF.

The chain links TRBV6-5 to TRBJ2-7, with D perhaps being TRBD1 or TRBD2 (5 bases each). CDR1 is MNHEY and CDR2 is SVGAGI in the germline V gene. Trimming shortened V by 2 bases and J by 6 bases, and 11 bases separated the two germline ends. CDR3 length: 13 residues. The CDR3 spells CASSYRGRGEQYF. The CDR3 bases are TGTGCCAGCAGTTACAGGGGACGGGGCGAGCAGTACTTC.

The chain is built from TRBV3-1 and TRBJ1-3, with a tentative D call TRBD1 (6 bases). CDR1 is LGHDT and CDR2 is YNNKEL in the germline V gene (reference sequence). The CDR3 contains 15 residues. Trimming took off 1 base at V and 7 bases at J, with 14 bases between the two ends. CDR3: CASSQGSGASNTIYF. CDR3 bases: TGTGCCAGCAGCCAAGGTTCAGGGGCGAGTAACACCATATATTTT.

The chain employs TRBV5-4 and TRBJ2-5, with D unclear. In germline, CDR1 is SGHNT, CDR2 YYREEE (reference sequence). This CDR3 region has 15 residues. V dropped 0 bases and J dropped 1 base, with 10 bases sitting between them. CDR3 residues: CASSLEDEFQETQYF. The CDR3 DNA sequence: TGTGCCAGCAGCTTGGAGGATGAGTTCCAAGAGACCCAGTACTTC.

There are many counts of this clonotype. CDR3 sequence (DNA): TGTGCCAGCAGTCGGGGAAATGAGCAGTTCTTC. Translated: CASSRGNEQFF. This chain uses TRBV6-5 with TRBJ2-1, with D tentatively TRBD2 (5 bases). Germline V gene data show CDR1 as MNHEY and CDR2 as SVGAGI. Trimming stripped 5 bases from V and 7 bases from J, with 6 bases between. This CDR3 region has 11 residues.

This clonotype occurred a few times. The gene calls are TRBV5-6 and TRBJ2-1; either TRBD1 or TRBD2 may fit D (5 bases each). The V end was cut by 3 bases, the J end by 7 bases, with 23 bases between. The CDR3 covers 17 residues. Per germline, CDR1 SGHDT and CDR2 YYEEEE. The CDR3 spells CASSWDGGASKRNEQFF. CDR3 nucleotides: TGTGCCAGCAGCTGGGATGGGGGAGCCTCCAAGCGGAATGAGCAGTTCTTC.

This clonotype turned up a few times. The chain couples TRBV5-6 to TRBJ2-3; 7 bases are a match to TRBD1. V lost 6 bases and J lost 4; bases outside the gene matches: 8. CDR3 length: 14 amino acids. Germline V gene sequence: CDR1 SGHDT, CDR2 YYEEEE. The CDR3 DNA reads as TGTGCCAGCAAAACTCCAACAGGGGCAGATACGCAGTATTTT. Translation gives CASKTPTGADTQYF.

This chain joins TRBV7-2 and TRBJ2-3, with D possibly being TRBD2 (5 bases). The CDR3 has 14 residues. V lost 6 bases and J 6 bases, leaving 16 bases between the germline ends. The V gene's germline CDR1 is SGHTA and CDR2 FQGNSA. CDR3 protein: CASRRTFLVDTQYF. DNA for the CDR3: TGTGCCAGCAGACGGACTTTCCTCGTGGATACGCAGTATTTT.

This clonotype was observed a handful of times. The chain couples TRBV27 to TRBJ2-3; TRBD1 or TRBD2 may be the D gene (6 bases each). Germline V gives CDR1 MNHEY, CDR2 SMNVEV (reference sequence). V lost 7 bases, J lost 1 base, and 15 bases lay in between. The CDR3 runs 15 residues. CDR3 DNA: TGTGCCAGCAACCCAATGGGGGGCGGCACAGATACGCAGTATTTT. Protein: CASNPMGGGTDTQYF.

This clonotype came up a few times. The chain joins TRBV27 to TRBJ2-7; D unresolved. V was shortened by 5 bases and J by 0 bases, with 8 bases between the two germline ends. The CDR3 is made up of 13 amino acids. In germline, CDR1 is MNHEY, CDR2 SMNVEV (reference sequence). CDR3 in DNA: TGTGCCAGCAGTCCGTTGCCCTCCTACGAGCAGTACTTC. This gives the protein CASSPLPSYEQYF.

This clonotype has only a few counts. The chain uses TRBV20-1 and TRBJ2-7, with D tentatively TRBD1 (5 bases). V was trimmed by 3 bases and J by 1 base, leaving 13 bases between them. The germline V gene encodes CDR1 DFQATT and CDR2 SNEGSKA (reference sequence). This CDR3 has 14 residues. CDR3 region: CSASRIRDSYEQYF. CDR3 sequence (DNA): TGCAGTGCTAGCCGAATCAGGGATTCCTACGAGCAGTACTTC.

This clonotype was counted a few times. This chain links TRBV20-1 with TRBJ2-1, with TRBD1 as a possible D gene (6 bases). Germline CDR1 DFQATT, CDR2 SNEGSKA (reference sequence). V dropped 5 bases and J dropped 0 bases, with 11 bases sitting between them. The CDR3 extends over 14 amino acids. CDR3 in amino acids: CSALQGPSYNEQFF. CDR3 DNA: TGCAGTGCTCTTCAGGGGCCCTCCTACAATGAGCAGTTCTTC.

This chain connects TRBV11-2 to TRBJ2-7; D might be TRBD2 (6 bases). The CDR3 extends over 16 amino acids. Trimming took 2 bases from V and 3 from J, leaving 17 bases between them. CDR1 SGHAT and CDR2 FQNNGV come from the germline V gene. CDR3 sequence reads: CASSLTAVGLFYEQYF. CDR3 DNA sequence: TGTGCCAGCAGCTTAACGGCCGTGGGACTTTTCTACGAGCAGTACTTC.

This clonotype was seen only once. Compared with germline, one end of the junction differs, possibly owing to a read error. The chain uses TRBV28 and TRBJ2-3; perhaps TRBD1 as D (5 bases). Germline CDR1 MDHEN, CDR2 SYDVKM. There are 15 residues in the CDR3. The CDR3, as DNA: TGTGCCAGCAGTTTGCGACGGAGAAGCACAGGTACGCAGTATTTT. This translates into CASSLRRRSTGTQYF.

The chain combines TRBV23-1 with TRBJ2-1; D is possibly TRBD1 or TRBD2 (6 bases each). TRBV23-1 is an open reading frame whose function is uncertain. This CDR3 comprises 14 residues. Trimming stripped 3 bases from V and 6 bases from J, with 12 bases between. CDR3 sequence: CASSQVGGGNEQFF. The CDR3 region has the DNA TGCGCCAGCAGTCAGGTCGGAGGGGGCAATGAGCAGTTCTTC.